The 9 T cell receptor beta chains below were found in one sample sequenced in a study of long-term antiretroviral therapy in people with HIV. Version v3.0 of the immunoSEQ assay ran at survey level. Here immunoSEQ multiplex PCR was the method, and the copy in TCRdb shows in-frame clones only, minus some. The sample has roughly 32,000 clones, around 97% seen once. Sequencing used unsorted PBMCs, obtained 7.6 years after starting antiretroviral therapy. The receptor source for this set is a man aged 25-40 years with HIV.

This chain's CDR3 is CASSPTGSANEKLFF. CDR3 DNA sequence: TGTGCCAGCAGTCCCACGGGGTCGGCTAATGAAAAACTGTTTTTT. The chain carries TRBV5-4 and TRBJ1-4; D gene ambiguous. This CDR3 has 15 amino acids. Trimming cost V 5 bases and J 3 bases, with 14 bases left between them. The germline V gene has CDR1 SGHNT and CDR2 YYREEE (reference sequence). Using reference TRBV5-4 and TRBJ1-4 for the parts outside the CDR3, the full variable domain is ETGVTQSPTHLIKTRGQQVTLRCSSQSGHNTVSWYQQALGQGPQFIFQYYREEENGRGNFPPRFSGLQFPNYSSELNVNALELDDSALYLCASSPTGSANEKLFFGSGTQLSVL.

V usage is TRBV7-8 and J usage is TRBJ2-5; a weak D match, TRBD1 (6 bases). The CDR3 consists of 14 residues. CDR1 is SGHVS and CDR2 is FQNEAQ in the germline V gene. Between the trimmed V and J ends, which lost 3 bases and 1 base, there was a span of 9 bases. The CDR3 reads CASSFQGGQETQYF. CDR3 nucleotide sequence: TGTGCCAGCAGCTTTCAAGGGGGCCAAGAGACCCAGTACTTC.

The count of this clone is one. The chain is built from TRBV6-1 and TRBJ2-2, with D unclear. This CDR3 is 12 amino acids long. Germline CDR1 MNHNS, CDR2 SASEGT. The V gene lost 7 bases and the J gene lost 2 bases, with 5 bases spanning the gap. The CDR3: CASNQNTGELFF. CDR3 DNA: TGTGCCAGCAACCAAAACACCGGGGAGCTGTTTTTT.

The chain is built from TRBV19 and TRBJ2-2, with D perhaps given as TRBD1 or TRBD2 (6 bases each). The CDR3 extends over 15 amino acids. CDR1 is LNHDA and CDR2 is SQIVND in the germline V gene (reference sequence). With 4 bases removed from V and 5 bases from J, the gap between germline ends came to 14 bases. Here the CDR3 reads CASSRGGPETGELFF. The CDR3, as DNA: TGTGCCAGTAGTAGAGGGGGGCCGGAAACCGGGGAGCTGTTTTTT.

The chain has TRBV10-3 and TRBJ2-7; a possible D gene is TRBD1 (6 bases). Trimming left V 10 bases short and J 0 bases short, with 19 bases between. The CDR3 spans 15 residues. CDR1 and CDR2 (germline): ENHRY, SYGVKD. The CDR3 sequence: CATWESGTLSYEQYF. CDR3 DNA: TGTGCCACCTGGGAGTCTGGGACACTCTCCTACGAGCAGTACTTC.

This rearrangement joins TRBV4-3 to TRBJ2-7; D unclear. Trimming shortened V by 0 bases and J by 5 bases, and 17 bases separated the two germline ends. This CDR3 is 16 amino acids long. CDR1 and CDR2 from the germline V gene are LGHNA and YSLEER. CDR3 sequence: CASSQEEASYLDEQYF. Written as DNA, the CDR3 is TGCGCCAGCAGCCAAGAAGAGGCATCGTATTTAGACGAGCAGTACTTC.

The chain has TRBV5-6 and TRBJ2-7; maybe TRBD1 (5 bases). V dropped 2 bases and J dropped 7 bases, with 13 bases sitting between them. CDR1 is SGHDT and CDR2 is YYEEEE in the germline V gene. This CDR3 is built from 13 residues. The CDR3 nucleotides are TGTGCCAGCAGCTTTTGGCAGGGAAAGGAGCAGTACTTC. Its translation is CASSFWQGKEQYF. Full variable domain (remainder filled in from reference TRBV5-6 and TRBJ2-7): DAGVTQSPTHLIKTRGQQVTLRCSPKSGHDTVSWYQQALGQGPQFIFQYYEEEERQRGNFPDRFSGHQFPNYSSELNVNALLLGDSALYLCASSFWQGKEQYFGPGTRLTVT.

The CDR3 region has the DNA TGTGCCAGCAGTTCCCCTCCGACAGGTTCCTATGGCTACACCTTC. This encodes CASSSPPTGSYGYTF. V is TRBV28 and J is TRBJ1-2; D is possibly TRBD1 (6 bases). The CDR3 sequence is 15 residues long. Per germline, CDR1 MDHEN and CDR2 SYDVKM. Trimming took 4 bases from V and 4 from J, leaving 16 bases between them.

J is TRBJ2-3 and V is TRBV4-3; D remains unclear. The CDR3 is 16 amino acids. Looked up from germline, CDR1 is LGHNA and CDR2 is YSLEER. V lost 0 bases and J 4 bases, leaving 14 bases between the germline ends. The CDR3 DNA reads TGCGCCAGCAGCCAAGACATGGGGTGGGGTGCAGATACGCAGTATTTT. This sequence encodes CASSQDMGWGADTQYF.